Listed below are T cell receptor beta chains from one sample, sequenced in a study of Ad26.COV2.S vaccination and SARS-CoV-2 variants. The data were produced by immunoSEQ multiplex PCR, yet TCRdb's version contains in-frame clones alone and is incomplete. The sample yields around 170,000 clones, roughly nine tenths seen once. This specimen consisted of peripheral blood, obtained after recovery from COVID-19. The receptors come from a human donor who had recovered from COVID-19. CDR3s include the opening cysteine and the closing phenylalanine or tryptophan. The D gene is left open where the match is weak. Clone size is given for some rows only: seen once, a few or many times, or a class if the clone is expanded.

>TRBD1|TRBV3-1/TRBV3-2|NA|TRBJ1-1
CASSFTGGTEAFF
TGTGCCAGCAGTTTCACAGGGGGGACTGAAGCTTTCTTT
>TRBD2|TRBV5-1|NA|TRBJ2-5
CASSFQAGGPSEAQYF
TGCGCCAGCAGCTTTCAAGCGGGGGGACCCAGCGAGGCCCAGTACTTC
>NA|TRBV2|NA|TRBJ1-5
CASNRDVNQPQHF
TGTGCCAGCAACAGGGACGTCAATCAGCCCCAGCATTTT
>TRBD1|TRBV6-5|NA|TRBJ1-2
CASRPPGQSYGYTF
TGTGCCAGCAGACCCCCGGGACAGTCTTATGGCTACACCTTC
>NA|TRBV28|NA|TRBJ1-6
CASSLRVPNSPLHF
TGTGCCAGCAGTTTGAGGGTTCCCAATTCACCCCTCCACTTT
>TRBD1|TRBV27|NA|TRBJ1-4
CASSLSYRQGSNEKLFF
TGTGCCAGCAGTTTATCGTACCGACAGGGATCAAATGAAAAACTGTTTTTT
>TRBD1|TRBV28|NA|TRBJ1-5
CASSLRGGAYSNQPQHF
TGTGCCAGCAGTCTCAGGGGGGGGGCTTATAGCAATCAGCCCCAGCATTTT
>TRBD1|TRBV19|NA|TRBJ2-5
CASRDRGETQYF
TGTGCCAGTAGGGACAGGGGCGAGACCCAGTACTTC
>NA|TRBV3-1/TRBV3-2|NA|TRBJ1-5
CASSPRSQGGNQPQHF
TGTGCCAGCAGTCCCAGAAGTCAGGGAGGCAATCAGCCCCAGCATTTT
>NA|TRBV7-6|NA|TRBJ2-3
CASSSRKPGMDTQYF
TGTGCCAGCAGCTCCCGGAAGCCGGGAATGGATACGCAGTATTTT
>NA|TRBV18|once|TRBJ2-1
CASSPPGARGYEQFF
TGTGCCAGCTCACCACCGGGAGCCAGGGGTTATGAGCAGTTCTTC
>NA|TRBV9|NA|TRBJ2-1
CASSVGAHNEQFF
TGTGCCAGCAGCGTAGGAGCCCACAATGAGCAGTTCTTC
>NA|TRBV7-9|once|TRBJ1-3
CASSLPRGTGNTIYF
TGTGCCAGCAGCCTACCCCGGGGGACGGGAAACACCATATATTTT
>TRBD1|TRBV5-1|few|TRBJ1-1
CASSLDRGDTEAFF
TGCGCCAGCAGCCTGGACAGGGGTGACACTGAAGCTTTCTTT
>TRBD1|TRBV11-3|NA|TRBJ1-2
CASSLVELGGAKGYTF
TGTGCCAGCAGCTTGGTAGAGCTAGGGGGCGCCAAGGGCTACACCTTC
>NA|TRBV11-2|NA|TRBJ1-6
CASSSQGPDNSPLHF
TGTGCCAGCAGCTCTCAGGGGCCCGATAATTCACCCCTCCACTTT
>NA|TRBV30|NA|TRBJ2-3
CALTAGGSTDTQYF
TGTGCCTTGACCGCTGGCGGGAGCACAGATACGCAGTATTTT
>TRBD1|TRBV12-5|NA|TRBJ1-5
CASGLARTGGSNQPQHF
TGTGCTAGTGGTTTGGCCCGGACAGGGGGTAGCAATCAGCCCCAGCATTTT
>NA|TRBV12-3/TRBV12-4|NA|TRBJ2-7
CASRANPAALYF
TGTGCCAGCAGGGCGAATCCGGCGGCGCTATACTTC
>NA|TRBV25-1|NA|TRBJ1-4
CASQPLLDEKLFF
TGTGCCAGCCAACCCCTCCTCGATGAAAAACTGTTTTTT